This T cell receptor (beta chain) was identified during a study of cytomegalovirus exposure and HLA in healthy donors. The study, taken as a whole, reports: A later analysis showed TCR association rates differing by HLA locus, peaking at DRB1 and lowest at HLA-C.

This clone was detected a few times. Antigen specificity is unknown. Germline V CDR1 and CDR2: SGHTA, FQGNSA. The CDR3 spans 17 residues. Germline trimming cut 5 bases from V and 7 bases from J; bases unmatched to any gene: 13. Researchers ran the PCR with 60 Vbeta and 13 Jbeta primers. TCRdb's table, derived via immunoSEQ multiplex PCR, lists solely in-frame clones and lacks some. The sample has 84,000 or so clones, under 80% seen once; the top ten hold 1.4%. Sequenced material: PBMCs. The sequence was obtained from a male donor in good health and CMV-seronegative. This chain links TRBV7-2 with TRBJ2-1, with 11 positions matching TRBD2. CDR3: CASSPRLRLAGLNEQFF. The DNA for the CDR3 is TGTGCCAGCAGCCCGCGCCTCAGACTAGCGGGGTTGAATGAGCAGTTCTTC.